One sample yielded the 24 T cell receptor beta chains listed below, sequenced in a study of OX40 agonist ivuxolimab in advanced cancers. Libraries were prepared by immunoSEQ multiplex PCR; TCRdb keeps only in-frame clonotypes and omits some of them. The sample includes roughly 42,000 clones, about 91% of them seen just once. Here the sequenced sample was CD4+ or CD8+ T cells sorted from blood, taken in a trial of the OX40 agonist ivuxolimab. The source of these receptors is an adult with an advanced solid tumor such as melanoma, head and neck, liver or kidney cancer.

This clone is medium-sized in the sample. The chain uses TRBV28 and TRBJ2-1; D gene unclear. Germline lookup yields CDR1 MDHEN and CDR2 SYDVKM. V lost 6 bases and J lost 4, with 19 bases in between. The CDR3 has 16 amino acids. The CDR3 nucleotides read TGTGCCAGCAGCTCCCCAGGTGAACTCACATACAATGAGCAGTTCTTC. It translates to CASSSPGELTYNEQFF.

The V and J genes are TRBV5-1 and TRBJ2-1, with no clear D. Looked up from germline, CDR1 is SGHRS and CDR2 is YFSETQ. The V and J ends lost 5 bases and 6 bases respectively, with 6 bases between them. The CDR3 consists of 11 residues. The CDR3 spells CASSFRNEQFF. Written as DNA, the CDR3 is TGCGCCAGCAGTTTTCGCAATGAGCAGTTCTTC.

This chain links TRBV6-5 with TRBJ1-5; tentative D call: TRBD1 (5 bases). The CDR3 is 13 amino acids. V gave up 1 base and J gave up 8 bases, with 9 bases separating them. The V gene's germline CDR1 is MNHEY and CDR2 SVGAGI. The CDR3 DNA sequence: TGTGCCAGCAGTTACTGGGGGGTGGAGCCCCAGCATTTT. It translates to CASSYWGVEPQHF.

For this clone: The junction departs from the called germline gene at one end, perhaps through a read error. The V and J genes are TRBV27 and TRBJ1-5; 8 bases fit TRBD1. Germline CDR1 reads MNHEY; CDR2 reads SMNVEV (reference sequence). This CDR3 region has 15 residues. CDR3 sequence reads: CASSPGTGDNRPQHF. The CDR3 DNA follows: TGTGCCAGCAGCCCCGGGACAGGCGACAATCGGCCCCAGCATTTT.

V usage is TRBV9 and J usage is TRBJ2-3, with D possibly TRBD2 on 6 matching bases. Trimming removed 3 bases at V and 2 bases at J, with 13 bases between. Germline lookup yields CDR1 SGDLS and CDR2 YYNGEE. This CDR3 comprises 15 residues. The CDR3 spells CASSEDGRSTDTQYF. CDR3 coding DNA: TGTGCCAGCAGCGAGGATGGGAGGTCCACAGATACGCAGTATTTT.

The chain is built from TRBV5-1 and TRBJ1-2; TRBD1 might be the D (6 bases). The CDR3 consists of 13 residues. The V end lost 3 bases, the J end lost 8 bases, and 14 bases lay between the germline ends. Germline V gives CDR1 SGHRS, CDR2 YFSETQ. The CDR3, as DNA: TGCGCCAGCAGCTCTACAGGGCTAGGAGGCTACACCTTC. Protein sequence: CASSSTGLGGYTF.

This chain joins TRBV4-3 and TRBJ2-7; 8 bases map to TRBD1. In germline, CDR1 is LGHNA, CDR2 YSLEER. V gave up 4 bases and J gave up 3 bases; unmatched junction bases: 8. CDR3 size: 15 residues. CDR3 in amino acids: CASSPRGQGNYEQYF. The CDR3 coding sequence is TGCGCCAGCAGCCCAAGAGGACAGGGAAACTACGAGCAGTACTTC.

This chain uses TRBV19 with TRBJ2-3, with D possibly matching TRBD2 (6 bases). The CDR3 length is 15 residues. The germline V gene encodes CDR1 LNHDA and CDR2 SQIVND (reference sequence). The V end was cut by 4 bases, the J end by 4 bases, with 15 bases between. The DNA for the CDR3 is TGTGCCAGTAGTACCTCTAGCCGGGGGTCAGATACGCAGTATTTT. Amino acid sequence: CASSTSSRGSDTQYF. Based on the CDR3 plus reference TRBV19 and TRBJ2-3, the full variable domain is DGGITQSPKYLFRKEGQNVTLSCEQNLNHDAMYWYRQDPGQGLRLIYYSQIVNDFQKGDIAEGYSVSREKKESFPLTVTSAQKNPTAFYLCASSTSSRGSDTQYFGPGTRLTVL.

The rearrangement links TRBV7-9 to TRBJ2-7, with D hard to call. Trimming removed 6 bases at V and 6 bases at J, with 9 bases between. CDR3 length: 11 residues. Germline assignment: CDR1 SEHNR and CDR2 FQNEAQ (reference sequence). The CDR3 spells CASSWRGEQYF. The CDR3 DNA sequence: TGTGCCAGCAGTTGGCGAGGCGAGCAGTACTTC.

The chain recombines TRBV5-4 with TRBJ1-1; possibly TRBD1 for D (5 bases). This CDR3 is built from 13 residues. Germline-derived CDR1 and CDR2 are SGHNT and YYREEE (reference sequence). Trimming stripped 3 bases from V and 4 bases from J, with 10 bases between. The CDR3 loop reads CASSWGGVTEAFF. The CDR3, as DNA: TGTGCCAGCAGCTGGGGCGGGGTCACTGAAGCTTTCTTT. The full variable domain, completed using reference TRBV5-4 and TRBJ1-1, is ETGVTQSPTHLIKTRGQQVTLRCSSQSGHNTVSWYQQALGQGPQFIFQYYREEENGRGNFPPRFSGLQFPNYSSELNVNALELDDSALYLCASSWGGVTEAFFGQGTRLTVV.

The chain has TRBV15 and TRBJ2-3; no clear D. CDR1 and CDR2 from the germline V gene are LNHNV and YYDKDF (reference sequence). Trimming pared 5 bases from V and 1 base from J, leaving 7 bases between. The CDR3 runs to 13 residues. DNA for the CDR3: TGTGCCACCAGCGGCGGTCGCACAGATACGCAGTATTTT. This translates into CATSGGRTDTQYF.

The chain has TRBV11-2 and TRBJ2-7; D possibly corresponds to TRBD1 (5 bases). Germline V lookup: CDR1 SGHAT, CDR2 FQNNGV. The CDR3 totals 15 residues. With 2 bases removed from V and 6 bases from J, the gap between germline ends came to 17 bases. For the CDR3, the DNA is TGTGCCAGCAGCTTATACAGGAACTCGGCTGGCGAGCAGTACTTC. This encodes CASSLYRNSAGEQYF.

The CDR3: CASSFIRSSYNEQFF. CDR3 nucleotide sequence: TGTGCCAGCAGTTTCATTAGGAGCTCCTACAATGAGCAGTTCTTC. This chain links TRBV28 with TRBJ2-1; the D is unclear. The germline CDR1 and CDR2 sequences are MDHEN and SYDVKM. This CDR3 has 15 residues. Deletions cut 3 bases from V and 0 bases from J, with 9 bases between.

The chain employs TRBV11-3 and TRBJ2-1; 7 bases map to TRBD1. Losses at the gene ends were 2 bases for V and 4 bases for J; bases not matched to a gene: 8. Germline CDR1 reads SGHNT; CDR2 reads YENEEA. The CDR3 is 16 amino acids. Here the CDR3 reads CASSLSTGVGYNEQFF. The CDR3 DNA is TGTGCCAGCAGCTTATCCACAGGGGTCGGTTACAATGAGCAGTTCTTC. Full variable domain (remainder filled in from reference TRBV11-3 and TRBJ2-1): EAGVVQSPRYKIIEKKQPVAFWCNPISGHNTLYWYLQNLGQGPELLIRYENEEAVDDSQLPKDRFSAERLKGVDSTLKIQPAELGDSAVYLCASSLSTGVGYNEQFFGPGTRLTVL.

This chain uses TRBV7-9 with TRBJ2-3; the D gene is possibly TRBD1 (6 bases). Germline V gene data show CDR1 as SEHNR and CDR2 as FQNEAQ (reference sequence). V was trimmed by 7 bases and J by 2 bases, leaving 13 bases between them. CDR3 length equals 14 residues. CDR3 in amino acids: CASKWDTYTDTQYF. In nucleotides, the CDR3 is TGTGCCAGCAAATGGGACACCTACACAGATACGCAGTATTTT.

As DNA, the CDR3 is TGTGCCAGTAGTGACAGCTCAATCTACGAGCAGTACTTC. It yields the protein CASSDSSIYEQYF. The chain recombines TRBV19 with TRBJ2-5, with D perhaps matching TRBD1 (5 bases). TRBJ2-7 matches the DNA end more closely, so the J call is doubtful. The germline V gene encodes CDR1 LNHDA and CDR2 SQIVND (reference sequence). The CDR3 spans 13 residues.

The J gene is TRBJ1-1, the V gene TRBV10-3; D not resolved. The germline CDR1 and CDR2 sequences are ENHRY and SYGVKD. V dropped 2 bases and J dropped 1 base, with 5 bases sitting between them. This CDR3 is 13 amino acids long. CDR3 in DNA: TGTGCCATCAGTGAGGCGGGGAACACTGAAGCTTTCTTT. Its protein product is CAISEAGNTEAFF.

The table lists this clone with a count of one. V is TRBV11-2 and J is TRBJ2-3; the match to TRBD2 covers 7 bases. The CDR3 sequence is 16 residues long. With V trimmed by 5 bases and J by 2 bases, 10 bases remained unmatched. In germline, CDR1 is SGHAT, CDR2 FQNNGV. The CDR3 region has the DNA TGTGCCAGCAGCGAAGAGGTTGCGGGAGACACAGATACGCAGTATTTT. Protein: CASSEEVAGDTDTQYF.

This clone has only a few counts. The chain has TRBV6-1 and TRBJ1-2; possibly TRBD1 for D (6 bases). The CDR3 sequence is 15 residues long. Germline loops: CDR1 MNHNS, CDR2 SASEGT. Trimming pared 3 bases from V and 2 bases from J, leaving 13 bases between. The CDR3 nucleotides read TGTGCCAGCAGTGATCCCCTGACAGGCAACTATGGCTACACCTTC. This gives the protein CASSDPLTGNYGYTF.

This clone was picked up one time. The chain couples TRBV5-4 to TRBJ1-2, with 9 bases fitting TRBD1. The V and J ends lost 5 bases and 7 bases, in that order; junction bases with no gene match: 6. Germline-derived CDR1 and CDR2 are SGHNT and YYREEE (reference sequence). CDR3 length: 13 residues. In DNA form, the CDR3 reads TGTGCCAGCAGTCTACAGGGGGCAGGTGGCTACACCTTC. Translating gives CASSLQGAGGYTF.

This clone was counted once. The rearrangement joins TRBV7-9 to TRBJ2-7, with TRBD1 as a possible D gene (5 bases). V was clipped by 5 bases and J by 3 bases, with 20 bases between them. Germline V gene sequence: CDR1 SEHNR, CDR2 FQNEAQ (reference sequence). There are 16 residues in the CDR3. The DNA of the CDR3 is TGTGCCAGCAGCGGAAGGCAGACACAGGCTTACTACGAGCAGTACTTC. Its translation is CASSGRQTQAYYEQYF.

The V and J genes are TRBV7-9 and TRBJ1-2, with 8 bases fitting TRBD1. Germline CDR1 SEHNR, CDR2 FQNEAQ (reference sequence). CDR3 size: 18 residues. V was pared by 3 bases and J by 1 base, with 13 bases of the junction left unmatched. In nucleotides, the CDR3 is TGTGCCAGCAGCTTTTCTTATGCGGGACAGGCATTTAACTATGGCTACACCTTC. It yields the protein CASSFSYAGQAFNYGYTF.

The chain is built from TRBV27 and TRBJ2-7; D might be TRBD2 (6 bases). The CDR3 sequence is 15 residues long. CDR1 and CDR2 from the germline V gene are MNHEY and SMNVEV (reference sequence). The V end was cut by 6 bases, the J end by 5 bases, with 20 bases between. This CDR3 reads CASRPYGGGVHEQYF. The CDR3 region has the DNA TGTGCCAGCAGACCCTATGGGGGAGGCGTCCACGAGCAGTACTTC.

The J gene is TRBJ2-7, the V gene TRBV29-1; 9 nucleotides agree with TRBD2. CDR3 size: 15 residues. Trimming cost V 4 bases and J 4 bases; bases outside gene matches: 11. Germline loops: CDR1 SQVTM, CDR2 ANQGSEA. CDR3 residues: CSVALASGNSYEQYF. The DNA of the CDR3 is TGCAGCGTTGCTTTGGCTAGCGGGAATTCATACGAGCAGTACTTC.